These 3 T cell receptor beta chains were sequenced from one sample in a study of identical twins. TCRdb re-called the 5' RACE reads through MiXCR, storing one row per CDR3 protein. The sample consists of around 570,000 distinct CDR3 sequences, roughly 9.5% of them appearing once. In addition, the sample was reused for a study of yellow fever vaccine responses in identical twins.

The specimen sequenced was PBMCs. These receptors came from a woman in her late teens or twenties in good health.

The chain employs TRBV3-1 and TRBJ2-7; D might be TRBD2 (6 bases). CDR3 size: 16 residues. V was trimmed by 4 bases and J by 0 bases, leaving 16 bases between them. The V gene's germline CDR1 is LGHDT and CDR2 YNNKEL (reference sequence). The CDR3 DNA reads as TGTGCCAGCAGCCGAATACTAGCAGAGAACTCCTACGAGCAGTACTTC. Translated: CASSRILAENSYEQYF.

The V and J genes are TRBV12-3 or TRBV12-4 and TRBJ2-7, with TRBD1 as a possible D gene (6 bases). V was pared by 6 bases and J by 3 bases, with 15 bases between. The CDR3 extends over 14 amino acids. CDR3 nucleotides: TGTGCCAGCAGACGGACCGGACAGTACTACGAGCAGTACTTC. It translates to CASRRTGQYYEQYF.

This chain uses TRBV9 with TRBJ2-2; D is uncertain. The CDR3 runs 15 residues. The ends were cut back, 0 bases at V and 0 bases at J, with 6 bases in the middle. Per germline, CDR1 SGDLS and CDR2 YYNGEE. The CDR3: CASSVVGPNTGELFF. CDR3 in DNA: TGTGCCAGCAGCGTAGTGGGCCCGAACACCGGGGAGCTGTTTTTT.